These T cell receptor beta chains were read from a single sample in a study of OX40 agonist ivuxolimab in advanced cancers. Profiled with immunoSEQ multiplex PCR; TCRdb holds only in-frame clones, not every one. The sample carries about 60,000 clones, 70% to 90% recorded once. The specimen was CD4+ or CD8+ T cells sorted from blood, collected in a trial of the OX40 agonist ivuxolimab. The receptors originated from an adult with an advanced solid tumor such as melanoma, head and neck, liver or kidney cancer. Both conserved end residues are part of each CDR3.

V gene,CDR3 protein
TRBV7-9,CASSKPQGNYGYTF
TRBV14,CASSPQEGRETQYF
TRBV10-3,CAIRETGKRSDTQYF
TRBV5-1,CASSLGGVQETQYF
TRBV7-2,CASSLVGTSGGRSYEQYF
TRBV4-1,CASSQDHSSYNEQFF
TRBV12-1,CASSFYGTGDNQPQHF
TRBV6-6,CASSSHSRLPKGVAFF
TRBV10-2,CASSPWDGTQYF
TRBV4-3,CASSQGGGPLVNTQYF
TRBV5-4,CASSSGLAGEGGTNTQYF
TRBV7-2,CASSLGGNTGELFF
TRBV5-6,CASSLAGQADLNTEAFF
TRBV5-1,CASSFGGDSPLHF
TRBV10-3,CAISETGDYGYTF
TRBV6-1,CASSTTGGFQPQHF
TRBV28,CASSTRSVGETQYF
TRBV7-8,CASSPDRNYGYTF
TRBV7-9,CASSPAGADTQYF
TRBV15,CATSRPPSGNQPQHF
TRBV5-1,CASRSGPYGYTF
TRBV11-2,CASSSIRAGVGQGSYGYTF
TRBV7-9,CASSLAGSEQYF
TRBV10-3,CAITERTSDTQYF
TRBV18,CASSSQTYEQYF
TRBV7-2,CASSMGLNTEAFF
TRBV5-1,CASSLGGKETQYF
TRBV21-1,CASSLGQGRWDTIYF
TRBV14,CASSQEGGGPDTQYF